A single sample gave rise to the 8 T cell receptor beta chains below, sequenced in a study of patients and donors after allogeneic stem cell transplantation. TCRdb ran MiXCR on the RT-PCR reads and lists one entry per CDR3 protein. The table records about 230,000 distinct CDR3 sequences, about 14% of them present only once. Sequenced sample: blood, either unsorted or a sorted T cell fraction (not recorded which). All receptors derive from a human donor who was either an allogeneic HSCT recipient or a stem cell or donor lymphocyte infusion donor (not recorded which). It is not recorded whose cells these are; they may come from a transplant donor.

This clonotype appeared a few times. V usage is TRBV4-3 and J usage is TRBJ1-6; no clear D gene. V lost 1 base and J lost 6, with 13 bases in between. Germline V CDR1 and CDR2: LGHNA, YSLEER. The CDR3 runs 16 residues. CDR3 protein: CASSQGSSSSNSPLHF. CDR3 coding DNA: TGCGCCAGCAGCCAAGGTTCTTCATCGAGTAATTCACCCCTCCACTTT.

The rearrangement links TRBV4-1 to TRBJ1-2; D is unresolved. The V end was cut by 3 bases, the J end by 0 bases, with 11 bases between. This CDR3 comprises 15 residues. Germline loops: CDR1 MGHRA, CDR2 YSYEKL. CDR3 sequence (DNA): TGCGCCAGCAGCCACCCCGAGCGGGCTAACTATGGCTACACCTTC. Protein product: CASSHPERANYGYTF.

The chain joins TRBV3-1 to TRBJ2-3; 7 positions match TRBD2. Germline loops: CDR1 LGHDT, CDR2 YNNKEL (reference sequence). The CDR3 has 14 residues. Trimming at V came to 5 bases and at J to 3 bases, leaving 5 bases not matched to a gene. The CDR3 nucleotides are TGTGCCAGCAGCGCTCGACTAGCAACAGATACGCAGTATTTT. This gives the protein CASSARLATDTQYF.

This clonotype was seen a few times. The rearrangement links TRBV7-8 to TRBJ1-5; D unresolved. The CDR3 is 15 residues long. Trimming shortened V by 1 base and J by 1 base, and 8 bases separated the two germline ends. Germline CDR1 is SGHVS and CDR2 is FQNEAQ. CDR3 amino acids: CASSLESGSNQPQHF. The CDR3 DNA sequence: TGTGCCAGCAGCTTAGAATCAGGCAGCAATCAGCCCCAGCATTTT.

This chain uses TRBV19 with TRBJ2-5, with a possible D match to TRBD1 (6 bases). Between the trimmed V and J ends, which lost 7 bases and 1 base, there was a span of 13 bases. The CDR3 is 14 amino acids. CDR1 is LNHDA, CDR2 SQIVND, per germline (reference sequence). CDR3 sequence: CASNPGDIQETQYF. DNA of the CDR3: TGTGCCAGTAATCCAGGGGACATCCAAGAGACCCAGTACTTC.

The V gene is TRBV5-6, the J gene TRBJ1-2, with D unresolved. V lost 0 bases and J lost 8, with 11 bases in between. The CDR3 sequence is 13 residues long. The germline gives CDR1 SGHDT, CDR2 YYEEEE. This chain's CDR3 is CASSLGRDRGYTF. The CDR3, as DNA: TGTGCCAGCAGCTTGGGTCGGGATCGCGGCTACACCTTC.

J is TRBJ2-3 and V is TRBV20-1, with D possibly matching TRBD2 (5 bases). Between the trimmed V and J ends, which lost 2 bases and 2 bases, there was a span of 17 bases. The CDR3 has 16 residues. The germline gives CDR1 DFQATT, CDR2 SNEGSKA (reference sequence). The CDR3 loop reads CSARLVRLAHTDTQYF. The CDR3 DNA sequence: TGCAGTGCTAGATTGGTTAGGCTAGCACACACAGATACGCAGTATTTT.

The chain uses TRBV20-1 and TRBJ2-2, with TRBD2 matching over 13 bases. This CDR3 comprises 15 residues. V dropped 5 bases and J dropped 4; count of bases not matched to a gene: 4. Germline assignment: CDR1 DFQATT and CDR2 SNEGSKA (reference sequence). CDR3 coding DNA: TGCAGTGCTGCGACTAGCGGGAGGTTCACCGGGGAGCTGTTTTTT. It specifies CSAATSGRFTGELFF.